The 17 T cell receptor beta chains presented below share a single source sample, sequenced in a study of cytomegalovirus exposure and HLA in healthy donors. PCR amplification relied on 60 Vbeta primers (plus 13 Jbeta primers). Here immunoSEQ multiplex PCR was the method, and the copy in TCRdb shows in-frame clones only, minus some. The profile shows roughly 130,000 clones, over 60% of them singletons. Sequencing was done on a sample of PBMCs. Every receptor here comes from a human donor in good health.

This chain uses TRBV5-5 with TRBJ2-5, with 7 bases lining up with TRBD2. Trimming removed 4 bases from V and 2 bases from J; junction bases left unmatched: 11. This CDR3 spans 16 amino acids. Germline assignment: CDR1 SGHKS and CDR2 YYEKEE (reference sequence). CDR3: CASSRALGAGQETQYF. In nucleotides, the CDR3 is TGTGCCAGCAGCCGAGCCTTAGGAGCGGGGCAAGAGACCCAGTACTTC.

Here the CDR3 reads CASSGDTETQYF. CDR3 sequence (DNA): TGTGCCAGCAGCGGCGACACGGAGACCCAGTACTTC. V gene TRBV5-4 combines with J gene TRBJ2-5; D is unresolved. The CDR3 runs to 12 residues. CDR1 is SGHNT and CDR2 is YYREEE in the germline V gene (reference sequence). V was pared by 4 bases and J by 5 bases, with 9 bases between.

The CDR3 DNA follows: TGTGCCAGCAGTTTAAGGACAGCTAACTATGGCTACACCTTC. Encoded protein: CASSLRTANYGYTF. The rearrangement links TRBV28 to TRBJ1-2; tentatively, D is TRBD1 (6 bases). This CDR3 contains 14 residues. V lost 2 bases to trimming and J lost 0 bases, with 7 bases between them. Germline CDR1 reads MDHEN; CDR2 reads SYDVKM.

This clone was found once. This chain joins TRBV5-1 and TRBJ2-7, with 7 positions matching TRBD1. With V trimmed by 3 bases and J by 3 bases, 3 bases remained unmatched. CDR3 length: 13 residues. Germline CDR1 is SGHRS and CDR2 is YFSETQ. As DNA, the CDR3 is TGCGCCAGCAGCTCCAGGACAGGCTACGAGCAGTACTTC. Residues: CASSSRTGYEQYF.

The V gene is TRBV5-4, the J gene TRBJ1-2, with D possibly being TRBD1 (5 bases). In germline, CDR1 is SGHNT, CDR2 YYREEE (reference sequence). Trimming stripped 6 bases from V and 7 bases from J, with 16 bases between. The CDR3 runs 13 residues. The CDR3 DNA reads TGTGCCAGCAAAGATAGAGGGGAGGCTGGCTACACCTTC. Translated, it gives CASKDRGEAGYTF.

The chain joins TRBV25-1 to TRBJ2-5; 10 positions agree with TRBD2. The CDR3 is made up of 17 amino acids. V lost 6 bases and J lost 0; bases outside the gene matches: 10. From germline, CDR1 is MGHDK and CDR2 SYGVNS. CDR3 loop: CASSETETSGYQETQYF. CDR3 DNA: TGTGCCAGCAGCGAAACAGAGACTAGCGGGTACCAAGAGACCCAGTACTTC.

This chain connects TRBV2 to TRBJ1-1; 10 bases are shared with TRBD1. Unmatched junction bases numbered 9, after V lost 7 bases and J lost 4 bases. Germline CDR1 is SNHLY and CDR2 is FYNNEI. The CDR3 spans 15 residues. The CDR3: CASKTIGTGVTEAFF. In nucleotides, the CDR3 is TGTGCCAGCAAGACTATAGGGACAGGGGTCACTGAAGCTTTCTTT. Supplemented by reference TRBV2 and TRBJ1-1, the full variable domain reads EPEVTQTPSHQVTQMGQEVILRCVPISNHLYFYWYRQILGQKVEFLVSFYNNEISEKSEIFDDQFSVERPDGSNFTLKIRSTKLEDSAMYFCASKTIGTGVTEAFFGQGTRLTVV.

CDR3 in DNA: TGTGCCAGCAGCGCGGCCCTAGCCAATGAGCAGTTCTTC. This gives the protein CASSAALANEQFF. The chain employs TRBV7-2 and TRBJ2-1; D is possibly TRBD2 (5 bases). The CDR3 has 13 amino acids. Germline V gives CDR1 SGHTA, CDR2 FQGNSA. Trimming removed 5 bases from V and 6 bases from J, with 11 bases in between.

The CDR3 nucleotides are TGTGCCAGCAGCCCCAGGGAGGGGAAGAACACTGAAGCTTTCTTT. As protein: CASSPREGKNTEAFF. The chain employs TRBV9 and TRBJ1-1; D is possibly TRBD1 (5 bases). Germline V gene data show CDR1 as SGDLS and CDR2 as YYNGEE. V was clipped by 4 bases and J by 1 base, with 14 bases between them. CDR3 size: 15 residues.

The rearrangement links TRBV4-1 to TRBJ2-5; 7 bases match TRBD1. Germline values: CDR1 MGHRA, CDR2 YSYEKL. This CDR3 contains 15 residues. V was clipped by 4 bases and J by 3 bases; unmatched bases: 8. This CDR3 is CASSLRDSGEETQYF. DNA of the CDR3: TGCGCCAGCAGCCTCCGGGACAGCGGTGAAGAGACCCAGTACTTC.

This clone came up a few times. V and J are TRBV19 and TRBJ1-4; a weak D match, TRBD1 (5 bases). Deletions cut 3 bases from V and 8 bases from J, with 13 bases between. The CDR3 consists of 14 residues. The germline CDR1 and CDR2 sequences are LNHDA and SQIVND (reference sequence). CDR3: CASSIGQGKEKLFF. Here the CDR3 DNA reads TGTGCCAGTAGTATCGGTCAGGGAAAGGAAAAACTGTTTTTT.

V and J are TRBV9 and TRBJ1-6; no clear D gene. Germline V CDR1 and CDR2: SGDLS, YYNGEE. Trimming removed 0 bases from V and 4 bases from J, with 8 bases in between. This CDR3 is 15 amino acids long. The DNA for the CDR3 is TGTGCCAGCAGCGTAGACGGGAGGTATAATTCACCCCTCCACTTT. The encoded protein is CASSVDGRYNSPLHF. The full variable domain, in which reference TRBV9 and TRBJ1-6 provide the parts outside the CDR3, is DSGVTQTPKHLITATGQRVTLRCSPRSGDLSVYWYQQSLDQGLQFLIQYYNGEERAKGNILERFSAQQFPDLHSELNLSSLELGDSALYFCASSVDGRYNSPLHFGNGTRLTVT.

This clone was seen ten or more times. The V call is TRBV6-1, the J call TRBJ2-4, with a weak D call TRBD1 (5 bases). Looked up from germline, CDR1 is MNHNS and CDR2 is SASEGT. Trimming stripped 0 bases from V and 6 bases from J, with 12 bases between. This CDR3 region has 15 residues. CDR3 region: CASSEAVTETNIQYF. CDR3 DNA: TGTGCCAGCAGTGAAGCTGTGACAGAGACAAACATTCAGTACTTC.

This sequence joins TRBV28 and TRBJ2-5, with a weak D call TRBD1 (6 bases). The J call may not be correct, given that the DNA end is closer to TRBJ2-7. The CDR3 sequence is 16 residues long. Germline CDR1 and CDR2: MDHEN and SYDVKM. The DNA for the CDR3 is TGTGCCAGCAGTTTATCATCAGGGGTCCTCACCTACGAGCAGTACTTC. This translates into CASSLSSGVLTYEQYF.

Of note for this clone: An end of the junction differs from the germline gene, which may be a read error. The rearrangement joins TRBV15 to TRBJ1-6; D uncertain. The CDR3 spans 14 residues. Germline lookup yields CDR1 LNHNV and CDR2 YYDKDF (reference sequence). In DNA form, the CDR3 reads TGTGCCACCAGCCGAGACTTGGGAGGTTCACCCCTCCACTTT. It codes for CATSRDLGGSPLHF.

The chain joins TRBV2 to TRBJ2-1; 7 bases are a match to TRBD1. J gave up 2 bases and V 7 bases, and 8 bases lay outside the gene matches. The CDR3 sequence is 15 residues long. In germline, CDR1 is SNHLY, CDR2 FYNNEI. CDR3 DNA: TGTGCCAGCATAGCAACGGGACAGCCCTACAATGAGCAGTTCTTC. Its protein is CASIATGQPYNEQFF.

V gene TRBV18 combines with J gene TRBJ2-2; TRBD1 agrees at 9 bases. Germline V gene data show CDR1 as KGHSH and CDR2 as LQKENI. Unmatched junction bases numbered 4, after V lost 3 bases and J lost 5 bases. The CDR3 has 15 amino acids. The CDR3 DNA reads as TGTGCCAGCTCACCGGACAGGGGAAGGACCGGGGAGCTGTTTTTT. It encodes CASSPDRGRTGELFF.